This T cell receptor (beta chain) appears in the sequencing data of a study of blood T cell repertoires in COVID-19. Across the whole study: From the United States, Italy and Spain came samples of acute and convalescent COVID-19.

Germline V CDR1 and CDR2: SGHTA, FQGNSA. The ends lost 2 bases at V and 7 bases at J; junction bases unmatched: 6. CDR3 size: 15 residues. Libraries were prepared by immunoSEQ multiplex PCR; TCRdb keeps only in-frame clonotypes and omits some of them. The sample includes fewer than 200,000 clones, just under 85% of them seen just once. In Seattle, patients joined the study during active infection and were tracked longitudinally. This sequence was found in a woman aged 80 or older with COVID-19, enrolled during active disease. Sequenced material: peripheral blood. The rearrangement uses TRBV7-2 and TRBJ2-7, with 12 bases identical to TRBD2. CDR3 sequence: CASSLPGLAGVEQYF. DNA of the CDR3: TGTGCCAGCAGCTTACCGGGACTAGCGGGTGTTGAGCAGTACTTC.